This T cell receptor (beta chain) was obtained from a study of molecular identifiers for immune sequencing clone quantification. The wider study: Replicates partitioned RNA from approximately 20,000 or 100,000 naive CD8 cells into five parts, sequencing four.

TCRdb re-analysed the PCR reads in MiXCR, keeping a single row per CDR3 protein. Of 40,000 to 65,000 distinct CDR3 sequences in the sample, 36% are singletons; the top ten hold 3% to 4%. With V trimmed by 1 base and J by 5 bases, 4 bases remained unmatched. Germline V lookup: CDR1 SGHVS, CDR2 FQNEAQ. This CDR3 spans 14 amino acids. From roughly 21,000 to 960,000 sorted cells, naive CD8 libraries were generated with 10%, 30% or 50% RNA. The chain is built from TRBV7-8 and TRBJ2-5, with 7 bases fitting TRBD1. The sequence derives from a human donor in good health. Some libraries in this study had Jurkat cell RNA spiked in. Sequenced input: naive CD8+ T cells from blood, with Jurkat cell RNA spiked in. Stated subset: FACS-sorted CD8+CD4-CCR7+CD45RA+ naive T cells. The CDR3 DNA is TGTGCCAGCAGCTTAGGGACAGGCCATGAGACCCAGTACTTC. Translated, it gives CASSLGTGHETQYF.